This is a list of T cell receptor beta chains from one sample in a study of T cell responses to AZD1222 COVID-19 vaccine. The protocol was immunoSEQ multiplex PCR, while the TCRdb copy is restricted to in-frame clones and leaves out a portion. The data contain under 200,000 clones, 75% to 95% of them singletons. This sample comprised peripheral blood, obtained on day 0 of AZD1222 vaccination. All receptors come from an adult in good health. The CDR3 runs from the conserved cysteine through the conserved F or W. D genes are given only for firm matches. Only some rows state a clone size, as once, few, many or a class for expanded clones.

>TRBJ1-3|NA|TRBV5-1|NA
TGCGCCAGCAGCTTAGGGGACACCATATATTTT
CASSLGDTIYF
>TRBJ1-6|TRBD1|TRBV18|NA
TGTGCCAGCTCACCGCGGACAGGGGAAGGGTCACCCCTCCACTTT
CASSPRTGEGSPLHF
>TRBJ2-5|TRBD2|TRBV7-9|NA
TGTGCCAGCAGCTCAGCGCCTAGCGGACAAGAGACCCAGTACTTC
CASSSAPSGQETQYF
>TRBJ1-5|TRBD1|TRBV6-5|NA
TGTGCCAGCAGTAAGACAGGGGGGAGCAATCAGCCCCAGCATTTT
CASSKTGGSNQPQHF
>TRBJ1-2|TRBD1|TRBV5-4|NA
TGTGCCAGCAGCTTAGGACAGGGGAGTTTGAGCGGCTACACCTTC
CASSLGQGSLSGYTF
>TRBJ1-5|TRBD1|TRBV3-1/TRBV3-2|NA
TGTGCCAGCAGCCAGGGGACAGGGGCCAATCAGCCCCAGCATTTT
CASSQGTGANQPQHF
>TRBJ2-2|NA|TRBV7-7|NA
TGTGCTAGCAGCCCCACCAGGGGGGGGAACACCGGGGAGCTGTTTTTT
CASSPTRGGNTGELFF
>TRBJ2-1|TRBD2|TRBV7-8|few
TGTGCCACCTTACTCGCGGGGGGAGACAATGAGCAGTTCTTC
CATLLAGGDNEQFF
>TRBJ1-4|TRBD1|TRBV5-8|NA
TGTGCCAGCAGCTTGGACAGGGGGCTGGCTAATGAAAAACTGTTTTTT
CASSLDRGLANEKLFF
>TRBJ1-3|NA|TRBV11-3|NA
TGTGCCAGCAGCCCCAGGACCGAACACTCTGGAAACACCATATATTTT
CASSPRTEHSGNTIYF
>TRBJ1-6|NA|TRBV18|NA
TGTGCCAGCTCACCACCGGGCAGGGGAAATTCACCCCTCCACTTT
CASSPPGRGNSPLHF
>TRBJ1-2|NA|TRBV3-1/TRBV3-2|NA
TGTGCCAGCAGCCAAGAAAACCAGCTCTATGGCTACACCTTC
CASSQENQLYGYTF
>TRBJ2-1|TRBD2|TRBV9|NA
TGTGCCAGCAGCGGGGAGGGCAGGGTGTGGGATGAGCAGTTCTTC
CASSGEGRVWDEQFF
>TRBJ1-3|NA|TRBV7-2|NA
TGTGCCAGCAGCCCAAACTGGGGCAGACAAACTGGAAACACCATATATTTT
CASSPNWGRQTGNTIYF
>TRBJ2-7|TRBD1|TRBV19|NA
TGTGCCAGTAGTACGTTTCCGGGACAGGGGGACGAGCAGTACTTC
CASSTFPGQGDEQYF
>TRBJ2-3|NA|TRBV5-1|NA
TGCGCCAGCAGCTTGGACCTTGCGGGACCCACAGATACGCAGTATTTT
CASSLDLAGPTDTQYF
>TRBJ2-7|NA|TRBV5-1|once
TGCGCCAGCAGCCACGGGACGGAGAGCTCCTACGAGCAGTACTTC
CASSHGTESSYEQYF
>TRBJ1-6|NA|TRBV23-1|few
TGCGCCAGCAGTCAATCTATCCCCCCCGGCAGGGCTCGGTCACCCCTCCACTTT
CASSQSIPPGRARSPLHF
>TRBJ1-6|TRBD1|TRBV3-1/TRBV3-2|NA
TGTGCCAGCAGCCGCACAGGGGTTAATTCACCCCTCCACTTT
CASSRTGVNSPLHF
>TRBJ2-1|NA|TRBV5-5|NA
TGTGCCAGCAGCCGATCCGGGGGGCCGGGGAATGAGCAGTTCTTC
CASSRSGGPGNEQFF
>TRBJ2-1|NA|TRBV27|NA
TGTGCCAGCAACCCGACAGGCTACCCGGGGTCCTACAATGAGCAGTTCTTC
CASNPTGYPGSYNEQFF
>TRBJ1-2|NA|TRBV18|NA
TGTGCCAGCTCACCTACTCTGCAGGCTTATGGCTACACCTTC
CASSPTLQAYGYTF
>TRBJ2-5|NA|TRBV7-2|NA
TGTGCCAGCAGCCCACTGACCCAAGAGACCCAGTACTTC
CASSPLTQETQYF
>TRBJ2-5|TRBD1|TRBV28|NA
TGTGCCAGCCGGGACAGGATACAGGGAGCCCAGTACTTC
CASRDRIQGAQYF
>TRBJ2-7|TRBD1|TRBV6-6|once
TGTGCCAGCAGAAAGGGACAGTTATCCTACGAGCAGTACTTC
CASRKGQLSYEQYF
>TRBJ1-2|NA|TRBV3-1/TRBV3-2|NA
TGTGCCAGCAGCCAAGGCGGGGAGGTTTTCTATGGCTACACCTTC
CASSQGGEVFYGYTF
>TRBJ1-2|NA|TRBV7-9|many
TGTGCCAGCAGCTTAGCGCTGCTCCACTATGGCTACACCTTC
CASSLALLHYGYTF
>TRBJ2-7|TRBD1|TRBV5-3|NA
TGTGCCAGAAGCTTGGACGGGACAGTAAACTACGAGCAGTACTTC
CARSLDGTVNYEQYF
>TRBJ2-5|NA|TRBV5-4|NA
TGTGCCAGCAGCTCAGGTGACGGTCAAGAGACCCAGTACTTC
CASSSGDGQETQYF
>TRBJ1-2|TRBD1|TRBV9|NA
TGTGCCAGCAGCGCCACCGGGACAGGGCTCTATGGCTACACCTTC
CASSATGTGLYGYTF
>TRBJ2-2|NA|TRBV11-3|NA
TGTGCCAGCAGCTTAGTTTCCGTAGTCACCGGGGAGCTGTTTTTT
CASSLVSVVTGELFF
>TRBJ1-1|NA|TRBV11-3|NA
TGTGCCAGCAGCTTAGTACCTCGGAGGGCAGCTTTCTTT
CASSLVPRRAAFF
>TRBJ2-1|TRBD1|TRBV7-2|NA
TGTGCCAGCAGCTATCCGGGACAGGAGATATACAATGAGCAGTTCTTC
CASSYPGQEIYNEQFF
>TRBJ2-2|TRBD1|TRBV7-9|NA
TGTGCCAGCACCCAACAGGGGAGGAACACCGGGGAGCTGTTTTTT
CASTQQGRNTGELFF
>TRBJ2-6|NA|TRBV28|NA
TGTGCCAGCACAGCCACCGGTGGGGTGGGGGCCAACGTCCTGACTTTC
CASTATGGVGANVLTF
>TRBJ2-7|NA|TRBV29-1|NA
TGCAGCGTTTTAAGTCCACCTACCTACGAGCAGTACTTC
CSVLSPPTYEQYF
>TRBJ1-1|TRBD1|TRBV28|NA
TGTGCCAGCAGCCCGGGACAGGGTCCGGTTACTGAAGCTTTCTTT
CASSPGQGPVTEAFF
>TRBJ2-1|TRBD1|TRBV19|NA
TGTGCCAGTAGTAACCCCCAGGACAGGGGGGGCTACAATGAGCAGTTCTTC
CASSNPQDRGGYNEQFF
>TRBJ2-2|TRBD2|TRBV18|NA
TGTGCCAGCTCACCGCTCGTGCCCGGACTAGCAGCCGGGGAGCTGTTTTTT
CASSPLVPGLAAGELFF
>TRBJ1-5|NA|TRBV19|NA
TGTGCCAGTAGTATTATTTTCGGGGACAATCAGCCCCAGCATTTT
CASSIIFGDNQPQHF
>TRBJ2-5|TRBD1|TRBV7-2|NA
TGTGCCAGCAGCTTAGGAAGGACAGGGGGCCAAGAGACCCAGTACTTC
CASSLGRTGGQETQYF
>TRBJ2-1|NA|TRBV5-1|NA
TGCGCCAGCAGCTTGGCCAATGAGCAGTTCTTC
CASSLANEQFF
>TRBJ2-6|TRBD1|TRBV19|NA
TGTGCCAGTAGACGACAGGGGGCTGGGGCCAACGTCCTGACTTTC
CASRRQGAGANVLTF
>TRBJ1-2|TRBD1|TRBV4-3|once
TGCGCCAGCAGCCAACTTGGACAGGGGACACTCTATGGCTACACCTTC
CASSQLGQGTLYGYTF
>TRBJ1-1|NA|TRBV6-5|NA
TGTGCCAGCAAGATCATGAACACTGAAGCTTTCTTT
CASKIMNTEAFF
>TRBJ1-6|TRBD1|TRBV28|NA
TGTGCCAGCAGTTCCACTCTCCGGGACAGGGAGGCACCCCTCCACTTT
CASSSTLRDREAPLHF
>TRBJ1-2|TRBD1|TRBV28|NA
TGTGCCAGCAGCTCGGACAGGTCGTATGGCTACACCTTC
CASSSDRSYGYTF
>TRBJ1-5|TRBD1|TRBV7-2|NA
TGTGCCACCGGGACAGGGCTCAATCAGCCCCAGCATTTT
CATGTGLNQPQHF
>TRBJ1-5|TRBD1|TRBV5-5|NA
TGTGCCAGCAGCTCCGGGACAGGGGTGAATCAGCCCCAGCATTTT
CASSSGTGVNQPQHF
>TRBJ1-4|NA|TRBV18|NA
TGTGCCAGCTCACCACCAAATGAAAAACTGTTTTTT
CASSPPNEKLFF
>TRBJ2-2|NA|TRBV6-5|NA
TGTGCCAGCAGTTACTCTTCAGGGGCGAACACCGGGGAGCTGTTTTTT
CASSYSSGANTGELFF
>TRBJ1-5|NA|TRBV30|once
TGTGCCTGGAGTGGGGGGCCGAATCAGCCCCAGCATTTT
CAWSGGPNQPQHF